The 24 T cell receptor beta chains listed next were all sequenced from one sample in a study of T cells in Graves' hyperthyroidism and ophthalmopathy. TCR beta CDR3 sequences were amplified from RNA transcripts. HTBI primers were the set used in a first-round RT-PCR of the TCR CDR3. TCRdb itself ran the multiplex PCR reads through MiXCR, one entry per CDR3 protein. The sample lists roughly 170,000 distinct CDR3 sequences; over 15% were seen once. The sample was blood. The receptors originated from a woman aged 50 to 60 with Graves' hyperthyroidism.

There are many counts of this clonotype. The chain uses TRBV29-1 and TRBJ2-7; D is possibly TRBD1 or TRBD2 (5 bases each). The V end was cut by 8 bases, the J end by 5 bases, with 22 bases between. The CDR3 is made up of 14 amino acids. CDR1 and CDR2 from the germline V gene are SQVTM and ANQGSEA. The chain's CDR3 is CSLQLRPPGHEQYF. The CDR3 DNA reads TGCAGCCTCCAGCTACGGCCCCCGGGACACGAGCAGTACTTC.

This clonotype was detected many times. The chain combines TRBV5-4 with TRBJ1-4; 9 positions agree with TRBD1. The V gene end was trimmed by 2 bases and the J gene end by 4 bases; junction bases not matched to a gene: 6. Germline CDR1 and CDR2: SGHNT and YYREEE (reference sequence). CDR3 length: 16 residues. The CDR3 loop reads CASSLSPGQGNEKLFF. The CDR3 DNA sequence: TGTGCCAGCAGCTTATCACCGGGACAGGGTAATGAAAAACTGTTTTTT.

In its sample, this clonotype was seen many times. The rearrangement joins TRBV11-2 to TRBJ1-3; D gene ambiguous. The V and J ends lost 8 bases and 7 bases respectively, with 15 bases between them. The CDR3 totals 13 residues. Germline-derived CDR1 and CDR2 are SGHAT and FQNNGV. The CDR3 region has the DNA TGTGCCAGCTACTCGGTGAAATGGAACACCATATATTTT. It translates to CASYSVKWNTIYF.

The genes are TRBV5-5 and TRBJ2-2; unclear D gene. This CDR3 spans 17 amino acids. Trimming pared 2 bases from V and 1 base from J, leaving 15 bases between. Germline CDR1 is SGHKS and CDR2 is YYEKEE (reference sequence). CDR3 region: CASSFQLVPLNTGELFF. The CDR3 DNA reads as TGTGCCAGCAGCTTTCAGCTAGTACCCCTGAACACCGGGGAGCTGTTTTTT.

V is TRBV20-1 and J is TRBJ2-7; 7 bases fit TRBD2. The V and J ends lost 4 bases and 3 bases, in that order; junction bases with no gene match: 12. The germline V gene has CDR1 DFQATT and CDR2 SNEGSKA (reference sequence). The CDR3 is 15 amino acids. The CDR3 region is CSAKRASGDLYEQYF. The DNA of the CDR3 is TGCAGTGCTAAAAGGGCTAGCGGTGACCTCTACGAGCAGTACTTC.

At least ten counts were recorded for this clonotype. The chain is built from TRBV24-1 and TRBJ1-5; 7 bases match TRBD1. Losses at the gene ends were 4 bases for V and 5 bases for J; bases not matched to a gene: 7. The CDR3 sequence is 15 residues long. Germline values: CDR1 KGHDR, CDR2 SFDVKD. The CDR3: CATSDPRGGDQPQHF. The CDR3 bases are TGTGCCACCAGTGACCCAAGAGGGGGCGATCAGCCCCAGCATTTT.

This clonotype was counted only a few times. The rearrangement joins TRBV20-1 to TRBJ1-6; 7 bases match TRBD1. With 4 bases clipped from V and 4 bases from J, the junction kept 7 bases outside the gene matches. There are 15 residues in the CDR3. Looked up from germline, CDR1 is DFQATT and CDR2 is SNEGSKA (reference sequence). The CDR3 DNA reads TGCAGTGCTAAAAAGACAGGGAGTTATAATTCACCCCTCCACTTT. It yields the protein CSAKKTGSYNSPLHF.

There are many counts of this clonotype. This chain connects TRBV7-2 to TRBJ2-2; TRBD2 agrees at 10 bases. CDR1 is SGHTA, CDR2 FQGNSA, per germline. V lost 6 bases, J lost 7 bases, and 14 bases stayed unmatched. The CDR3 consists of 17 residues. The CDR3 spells CASRLMGSGGAFGELFF. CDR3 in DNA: TGTGCCAGCAGATTGATGGGGAGCGGGGGGGCCTTCGGGGAGCTGTTTTTT. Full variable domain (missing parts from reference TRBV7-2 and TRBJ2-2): GAGVSQSPSNKVTEKGKDVELRCDPISGHTALYWYRQSLGQGLEFLIYFQGNSAPDKSGLPSDRFSAERTGGSVSTLTIQRTQQEDSAVYLCASRLMGSGGAFGELFFGEGSRLTVL.

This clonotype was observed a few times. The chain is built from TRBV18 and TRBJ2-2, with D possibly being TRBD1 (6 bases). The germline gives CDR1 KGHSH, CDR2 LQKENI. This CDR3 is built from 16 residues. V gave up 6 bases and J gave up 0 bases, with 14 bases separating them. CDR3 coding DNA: TGTGCCAGCTCCTCGGGACAAAATTCGAACACCGGGGAGCTGTTTTTT. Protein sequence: CASSSGQNSNTGELFF.

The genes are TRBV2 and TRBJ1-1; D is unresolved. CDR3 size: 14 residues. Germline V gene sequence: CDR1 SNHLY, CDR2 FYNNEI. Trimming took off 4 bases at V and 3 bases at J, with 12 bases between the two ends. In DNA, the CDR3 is TGTGCCAGCAGTGCAGAAGTAAAGGACACTGAAGCTTTCTTT. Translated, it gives CASSAEVKDTEAFF.

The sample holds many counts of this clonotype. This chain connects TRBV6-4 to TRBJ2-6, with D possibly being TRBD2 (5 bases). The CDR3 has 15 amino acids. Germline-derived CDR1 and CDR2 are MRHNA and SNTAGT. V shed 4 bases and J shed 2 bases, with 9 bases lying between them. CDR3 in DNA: TGTGCCAGCAGTGGAGGGTACACTGGGGCCAACGTCCTGACTTTC. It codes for CASSGGYTGANVLTF.

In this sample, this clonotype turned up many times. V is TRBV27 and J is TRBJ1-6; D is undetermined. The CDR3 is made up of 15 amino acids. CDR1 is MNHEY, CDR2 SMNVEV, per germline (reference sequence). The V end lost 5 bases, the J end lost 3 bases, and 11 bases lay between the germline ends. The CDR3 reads CASSRGYFYNSPLHF. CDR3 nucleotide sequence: TGTGCCAGCAGTCGCGGTTATTTCTATAATTCACCCCTCCACTTT.

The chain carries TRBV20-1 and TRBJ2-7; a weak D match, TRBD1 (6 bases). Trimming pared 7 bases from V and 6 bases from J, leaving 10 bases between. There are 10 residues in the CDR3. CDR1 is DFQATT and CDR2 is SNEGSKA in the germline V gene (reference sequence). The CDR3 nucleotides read TGCAGTGTGTACAGGGCCGAGCAGTACTTC. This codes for CSVYRAEQYF.

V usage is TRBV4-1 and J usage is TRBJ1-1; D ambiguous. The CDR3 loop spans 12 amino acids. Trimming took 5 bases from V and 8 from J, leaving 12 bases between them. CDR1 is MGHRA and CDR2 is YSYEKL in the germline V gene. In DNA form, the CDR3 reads TGCGCCAGCAGCTTACGAAGGACGGAAGCTTTCTTT. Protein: CASSLRRTEAFF.

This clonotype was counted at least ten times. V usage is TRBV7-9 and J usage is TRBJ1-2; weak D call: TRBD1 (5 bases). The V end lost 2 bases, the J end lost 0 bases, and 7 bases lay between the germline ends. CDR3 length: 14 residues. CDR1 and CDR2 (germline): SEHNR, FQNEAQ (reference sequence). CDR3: CASSLSRANYGYTF. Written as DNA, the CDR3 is TGTGCCAGCAGCTTAAGCAGGGCTAACTATGGCTACACCTTC.

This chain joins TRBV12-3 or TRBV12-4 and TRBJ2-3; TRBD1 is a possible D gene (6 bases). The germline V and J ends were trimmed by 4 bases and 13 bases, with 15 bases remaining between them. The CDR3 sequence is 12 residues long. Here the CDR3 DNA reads TGTGCCAGCAGTTCGGGACACAACACTAAGTATTTT. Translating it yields CASSSGHNTKYF.

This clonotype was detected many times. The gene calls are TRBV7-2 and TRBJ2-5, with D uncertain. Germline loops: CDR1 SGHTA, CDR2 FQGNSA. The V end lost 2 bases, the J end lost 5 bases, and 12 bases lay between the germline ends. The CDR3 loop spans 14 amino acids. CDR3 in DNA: TGTGCCAGCAGCTTAAGTAGTGGGCGCGAGACCCAGTACTTC. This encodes CASSLSSGRETQYF.

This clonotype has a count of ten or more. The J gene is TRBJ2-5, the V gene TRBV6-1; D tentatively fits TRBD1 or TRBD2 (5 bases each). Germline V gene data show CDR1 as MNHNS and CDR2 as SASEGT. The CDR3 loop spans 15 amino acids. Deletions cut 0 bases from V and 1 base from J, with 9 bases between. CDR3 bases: TGTGCCAGCAGTGAAGCGAGGGGACCCCAAGAGACCCAGTACTTC. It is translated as CASSEARGPQETQYF.

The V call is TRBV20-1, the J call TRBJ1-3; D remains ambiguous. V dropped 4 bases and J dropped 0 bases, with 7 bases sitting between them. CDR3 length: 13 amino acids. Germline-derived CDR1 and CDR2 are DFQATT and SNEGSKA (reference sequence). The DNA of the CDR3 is TGCAGTGCTACCGCACCCTCTGGAAACACCATATATTTT. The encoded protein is CSATAPSGNTIYF.

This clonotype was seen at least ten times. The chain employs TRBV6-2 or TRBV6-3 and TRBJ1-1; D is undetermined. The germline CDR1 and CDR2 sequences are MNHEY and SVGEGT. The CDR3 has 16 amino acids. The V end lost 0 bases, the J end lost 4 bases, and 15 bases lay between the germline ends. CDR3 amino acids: CASSYSGGSGRTEAFF. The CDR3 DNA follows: TGTGCCAGCAGTTACTCCGGAGGGTCGGGCCGCACTGAAGCTTTCTTT.

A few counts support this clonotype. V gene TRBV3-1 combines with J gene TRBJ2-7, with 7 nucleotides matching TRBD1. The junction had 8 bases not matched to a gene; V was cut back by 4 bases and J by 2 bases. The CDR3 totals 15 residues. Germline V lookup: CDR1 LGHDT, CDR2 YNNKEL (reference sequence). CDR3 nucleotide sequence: TGTGCCAGCAGCCTTAAGGAAGGGGGCCCCTACGAGCAGTACTTC. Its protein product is CASSLKEGGPYEQYF.

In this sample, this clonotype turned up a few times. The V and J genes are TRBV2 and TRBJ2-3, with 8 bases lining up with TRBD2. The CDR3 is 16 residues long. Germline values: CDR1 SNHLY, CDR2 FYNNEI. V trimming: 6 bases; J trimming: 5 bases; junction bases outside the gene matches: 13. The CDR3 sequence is CASSKLADPRRDTQYF. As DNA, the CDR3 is TGTGCCAGCAGCAAACTAGCGGACCCCCGGAGAGATACGCAGTATTTT.

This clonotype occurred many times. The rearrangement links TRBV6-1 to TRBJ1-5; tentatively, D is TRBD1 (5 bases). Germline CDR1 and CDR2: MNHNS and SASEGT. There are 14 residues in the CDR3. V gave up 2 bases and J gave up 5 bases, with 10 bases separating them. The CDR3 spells CASSERGRYQPQHF. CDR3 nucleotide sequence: TGTGCCAGCAGTGAAAGGGGACGCTATCAGCCCCAGCATTTT.

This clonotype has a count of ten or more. Here the CDR3 DNA reads TGTGCCAGCAGCCCTAGGGGTCAGCCCCAGCATTTT. Protein sequence: CASSPRGQPQHF. The chain recombines TRBV7-8 with TRBJ1-5; a possible D gene is TRBD1 (5 bases). The CDR3 is 12 residues long. V lost 5 bases and J lost 6, with 8 bases in between. The germline V gene encodes CDR1 SGHVS and CDR2 FQNEAQ.